These 3 T cell receptor beta chains came from one sample sequenced in a study of Graves' ophthalmopathy and Graves' hyperthyroidism. TCR beta CDR3 regions were amplified from RNA transcripts. The first round was an RT-PCR with HTBI primers, and the second round was a multiplex PCR. TCRdb ran MiXCR on the multiplex PCR reads and lists one entry per CDR3 protein. The profile covers around 1,200,000 distinct CDR3 sequences, with 35% to 40% appearing a single time and around 10% taken by the ten largest. Sequenced material: peripheral blood or thyroid tissue (not recorded which). These receptors were obtained from an adult man with Graves' hyperthyroidism.

Many counts were recorded for this clonotype. This chain links TRBV7-8 with TRBJ1-1; TRBD1 aligns across 7 bases. This CDR3 is built from 15 residues. Germline V gene data show CDR1 as SGHVS and CDR2 as FQNEAQ. The J segment lost 3 bases and the V segment lost 1 base, leaving 5 bases of the junction unmatched. CDR3 sequence (DNA): TGTGCCAGCAGCTTAGAAAGACAGGGCCACACTGAAGCTTTCTTT. Protein product: CASSLERQGHTEAFF. Using reference TRBV7-8 and TRBJ1-1 for the parts outside the CDR3, the full variable domain is GAGVSQSPRYKVAKRGQDVALRCDPISGHVSLFWYQQALGQGPEFLTYFQNEAQLDKSGLPSDRFFAERPEGSVSTLKIQRTQQEDSAVYLCASSLERQGHTEAFFGQGTRLTVV.

The gene calls are TRBV19 and TRBJ2-6; 10 bases match TRBD2. The ends lost 7 bases at V and 0 bases at J; junction bases unmatched: 3. Looked up from germline, CDR1 is LNHDA and CDR2 is SQIVND (reference sequence). The CDR3 length is 16 residues. The CDR3 reads CASTPSGGSGANVLTF. The CDR3 DNA is TGTGCCAGTACCCCTAGCGGGGGCTCTGGGGCCAACGTCCTGACTTTC.

This clonotype was detected only a few times. V is TRBV15 and J is TRBJ2-6, with D tentatively TRBD2 (6 bases). Germline V gene data show CDR1 as LNHNV and CDR2 as YYDKDF (reference sequence). The CDR3 totals 15 residues. The V gene lost 3 bases and the J gene lost 4 bases, with 10 bases spanning the gap. CDR3 in DNA: TGTGCCACCAGCAGGGGGGAGGCCGGGGCCAACGTCCTGACTTTC. Protein product: CATSRGEAGANVLTF.